Below are 14 T cell receptor beta chains sequenced from a single sample in a study of T-cell memory formation after mild COVID-19. TCRdb used MiXCR to reprocess the 5' RACE reads, holding one entry per CDR3 protein. The table shows 30,000 to 35,000 distinct CDR3 sequences, with 7% to 8% occurring only once. Sequenced: PBMCs or a T cell subset sorted from them (not recorded which). These receptor sequences come from a man aged 18 to 35 who had mild COVID-19 (a few samples of this study predate the infection). Cell type and time point are not known.

This clonotype was observed at least ten times. The chain combines TRBV7-9 with TRBJ2-5, with a possible D match to TRBD1 (6 bases). CDR1 and CDR2 (germline): SEHNR, FQNEAQ (reference sequence). Trimming cost V 1 base and J 2 bases, with 14 bases left between them. The CDR3 loop spans 16 amino acids. The CDR3, as DNA: TGTGCCAGCAGCTTAGTGGCCAAAACAGGGCAAGAGACCCAGTACTTC. It codes for CASSLVAKTGQETQYF.

This clonotype was seen a single time. This chain uses TRBV6-5 with TRBJ2-7, with 8 positions matching TRBD1. The CDR3 is 14 residues long. Germline CDR1 MNHEY, CDR2 SVGAGI. Trimming took 5 bases from V and 0 from J; bases not matched to a gene: 3. DNA for the CDR3: TGTGCCAGCAGTCAAACAGGGGGCTCCTACGAGCAGTACTTC. Translation: CASSQTGGSYEQYF.

The table lists this clonotype with many counts. V usage is TRBV4-2 and J usage is TRBJ1-4, with TRBD1 identical over 10 bases. CDR3 size: 14 residues. Germline trimming cut 5 bases from V and 8 bases from J; bases unmatched to any gene: 5. CDR1 is LGHNA and CDR2 is YNFKEQ in the germline V gene. CDR3 residues: CASSSGQGEEKLFF. CDR3 sequence (DNA): TGTGCCAGCAGCTCTGGACAGGGGGAGGAAAAACTGTTTTTT.

This clonotype was detected ten times or more. This chain uses TRBV18 with TRBJ2-1; D may be TRBD1 or TRBD2 (5 bases each). V dropped 0 bases and J dropped 5 bases, with 8 bases sitting between them. CDR3 length equals 14 residues. Germline CDR1 KGHSH, CDR2 LQKENI. CDR3 loop: CASSPPGTHNEQFF. CDR3 nucleotide sequence: TGTGCCAGCTCACCACCGGGGACCCACAATGAGCAGTTCTTC.

Many counts were recorded for this clonotype. V is TRBV15 and J is TRBJ2-3, with D maybe TRBD2 (5 bases). V lost 0 bases, J lost 2 bases, and 12 bases lay in between. Germline CDR1 is LNHNV and CDR2 is YYDKDF (reference sequence). CDR3 size: 16 residues. In DNA, the CDR3 is TGTGCCACCAGCAGAGATGAAGGGAGAGTCACAGATACGCAGTATTTT. Translated, it gives CATSRDEGRVTDTQYF.

This clonotype was seen ten or more times. The CDR3 loop reads CASSFGTSGGSTDTQYF. The CDR3 DNA is TGCGCCAGCAGCTTCGGGACTAGCGGGGGCAGCACAGATACGCAGTATTTT. V and J are TRBV5-1 and TRBJ2-3, with 14 positions matching TRBD2. CDR3 length: 17 residues. Germline V gene lookup returns CDR1 SGHRS and CDR2 YFSETQ. J gave up 0 bases and V 2 bases, and 2 bases lay outside the gene matches.

The V and J genes are TRBV5-6 and TRBJ1-2; D is undetermined. The V end lost 4 bases, the J end lost 4 bases, and 8 bases lay between the germline ends. CDR1 and CDR2 (germline): SGHDT, YYEEEE. The CDR3 extends over 12 amino acids. The CDR3 sequence is CASSEGTYGYTF. The DNA of the CDR3 is TGTGCCAGCAGCGAGGGTACCTATGGCTACACCTTC.

Ten or more counts support this clonotype. The CDR3 loop is CATSEGDRSEAFF. CDR3 DNA: TGTGCCACCTCCGAGGGAGACAGGTCCGAAGCTTTCTTT. The rearrangement joins TRBV6-1 to TRBJ1-1, with TRBD1 as a possible D gene (6 bases). The V end lost 10 bases, the J end lost 8 bases, and 20 bases lay between the germline ends. In germline, CDR1 is MNHNS, CDR2 SASEGT. The CDR3 spans 13 residues.

The rearrangement joins TRBV7-2 to TRBJ2-7; D is tentatively TRBD1 or TRBD2 (6 bases each). The CDR3 is 15 residues long. Trimming left V 1 base short and J 6 bases short, with 16 bases between. The germline CDR1 and CDR2 sequences are SGHTA and FQGNSA. The CDR3 protein is CASSLDGGLPREQYF. DNA of the CDR3: TGTGCCAGCAGCTTAGACGGGGGCCTACCTCGCGAGCAGTACTTC.

This clonotype ranks as medium-sized. The chain has TRBV25-1 and TRBJ2-1; TRBD2 agrees at 9 bases. The CDR3 consists of 15 residues. Germline CDR1 reads MGHDK; CDR2 reads SYGVNS. The V gene end was trimmed by 1 base and the J gene end by 6 bases; junction bases not matched to a gene: 4. The CDR3 sequence is CASSELAGEVNEQFF. The DNA for the CDR3 is TGTGCCAGCAGTGAATTAGCGGGGGAGGTCAATGAGCAGTTCTTC.

The chain uses TRBV7-2 and TRBJ1-2, with D maybe TRBD1 (6 bases). The CDR3 is 15 residues long. The V and J ends lost 5 bases and 0 bases respectively, with 13 bases between them. The germline CDR1 and CDR2 sequences are SGHTA and FQGNSA. DNA of the CDR3: TGTGCCAGCAGCCAGGGGTACAGGGCTAACTATGGCTACACCTTC. Encoded protein: CASSQGYRANYGYTF. Supplemented by reference TRBV7-2 and TRBJ1-2, the full variable domain reads GAGVSQSPSNKVTEKGKDVELRCDPISGHTALYWYRQSLGQGLEFLIYFQGNSAPDKSGLPSDRFSAERTGGSVSTLTIQRTQQEDSAVYLCASSQGYRANYGYTFGSGTRLTVV.

This clonotype was recorded many times. The chain uses TRBV7-2 and TRBJ1-4; a possible D gene is TRBD1 (5 bases). Germline CDR1 and CDR2: SGHTA and FQGNSA. This CDR3 contains 16 residues. Trimming removed 4 bases at V and 3 bases at J, with 15 bases between. Here the CDR3 reads CASSYEQAMANEKLFF. Written as DNA, the CDR3 is TGTGCCAGCAGCTACGAACAGGCGATGGCTAATGAAAAACTGTTTTTT.

This clonotype was picked up many times. This chain connects TRBV4-2 to TRBJ2-6; 9 nucleotides agree with TRBD1. Germline V lookup: CDR1 LGHNA, CDR2 YNFKEQ. V shed 3 bases and J 1 base; nucleotides not matched to a gene: 10. CDR3 length equals 19 residues. CDR3 protein: CASSQNPGQGRSGANVLTF. The CDR3 nucleotides are TGTGCCAGCAGCCAGAACCCGGGACAGGGTCGTTCTGGGGCCAACGTCCTGACTTTC.

This clonotype was recorded at least ten times. This rearrangement joins TRBV4-2 to TRBJ2-3, with D hard to call. The CDR3 runs to 19 residues. Trimming pared 1 base from V and 1 base from J, leaving 21 bases between. CDR1 is LGHNA and CDR2 is YNFKEQ in the germline V gene. The CDR3: CASSQGLAQAAPGTDTQYF. CDR3 in DNA: TGTGCCAGCAGCCAAGGATTGGCCCAGGCAGCCCCTGGCACAGATACGCAGTATTTT.